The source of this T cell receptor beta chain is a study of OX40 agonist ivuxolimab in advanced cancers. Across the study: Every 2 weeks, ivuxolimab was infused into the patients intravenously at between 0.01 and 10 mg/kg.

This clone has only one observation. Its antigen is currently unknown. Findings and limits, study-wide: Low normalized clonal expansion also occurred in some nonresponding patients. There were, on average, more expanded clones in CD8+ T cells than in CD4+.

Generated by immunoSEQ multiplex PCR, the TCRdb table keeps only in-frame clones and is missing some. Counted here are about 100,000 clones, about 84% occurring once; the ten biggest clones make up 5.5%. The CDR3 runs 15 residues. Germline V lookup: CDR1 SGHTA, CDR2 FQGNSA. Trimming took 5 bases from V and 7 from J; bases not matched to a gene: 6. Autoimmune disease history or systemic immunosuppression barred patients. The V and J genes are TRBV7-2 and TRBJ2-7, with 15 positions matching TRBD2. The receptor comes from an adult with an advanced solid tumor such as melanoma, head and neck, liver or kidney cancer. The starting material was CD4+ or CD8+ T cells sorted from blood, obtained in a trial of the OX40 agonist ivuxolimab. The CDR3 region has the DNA TGTGCCAGCAGCGCCGGACTAGCGGGAGGGAAGGAGCAGTACTTC. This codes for CASSAGLAGGKEQYF. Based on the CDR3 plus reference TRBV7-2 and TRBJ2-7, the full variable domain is GAGVSQSPSNKVTEKGKDVELRCDPISGHTALYWYRQSLGQGLEFLIYFQGNSAPDKSGLPSDRFSAERTGGSVSTLTIQRTQQEDSAVYLCASSAGLAGGKEQYFGPGTRLTVT.